The source of this T cell receptor (beta chain) is a study of breast tumors, draining lymph nodes, adjacent tissues. Germline values: CDR1 SGHRS, CDR2 YFSETQ. The CDR3 contains 13 residues. V shed 4 bases and J shed 2 bases, with 10 bases lying between them. Findings and caveats of the study: Luminal-like breast cancer showed significantly greater tumor-nontumor repertoire similarity than basal-like breast cancer did. Tumor T cell lymph node origin was a supported hypothesis, not proven.

TCRdb reanalysed the multiplex PCR reads using MiXCR and keeps one entry per CDR3 protein. The data hold approximately 210,000 distinct CDR3 sequences, with 32% observed a single time. Axillary draining lymph nodes of breast cancer patients supplied the node samples. This clonotype was seen many times. Its cognate antigen is unknown. The chain is built from TRBV5-1 and TRBJ2-7, with D perhaps matching TRBD1 or TRBD2 (5 bases each). The sample consisted of axillary lymph node tissue. The sequence derives from a female donor with breast cancer. Some clones in this sample may be carry-over from other donors' samples. In DNA form, the CDR3 reads TGCGCCAGCAGCGTGGGACCGACCTACGAGCAGTACTTC. Amino acids: CASSVGPTYEQYF.